A selection of T cell receptor beta chains follows, all from one sample in a study of control samples from healthy donors and cancer patients. The protocol was immunoSEQ multiplex PCR, while the TCRdb copy is restricted to in-frame clones and leaves out a portion. The profile shows more than 100,000 clones, approximately 92% of them singletons. What was sequenced was blood. All receptors derive from a man aged 18 to 29 in good health. CDR3s include the opening cysteine and the closing phenylalanine or tryptophan. The order of the fields is J gene, CDR3 length, V gene, clone size, D gene, CDR3 protein, CDR3 DNA. The D gene is left open where the match is weak. A clone size is listed for some rows: how often the clone was seen (once, few, many), or a class if it is expanded.

TRBJ1-1	13	TRBV30	.	TRBD1	CAWRATGEGGAFF	TGTGCCTGGAGGGCGACAGGGGAGGGTGGAGCTTTCTTT
TRBJ2-7	15	TRBV6-5	.	.	CASSYGQAGSYEQYF	TGTGCCAGCAGTTACGGGCAGGCGGGCTCCTACGAGCAGTACTTC
TRBJ2-2	14	TRBV7-9	.	.	CASRKLQGTGELFF	TGTGCCAGCCGGAAGCTACAGGGAACCGGGGAGCTGTTTTTT
TRBJ1-1	16	TRBV30	.	.	CAWSFDGAQMNTEAFF	TGTGCCTGGAGTTTCGACGGGGCCCAAATGAACACTGAAGCTTTCTTT
TRBJ2-2	14	TRBV29-1	once	.	CSAEPGGRGGELFF	TGCAGCGCTGAGCCCGGAGGGCGAGGAGGGGAGCTGTTTTTT
TRBJ1-5	17	TRBV11-3	few	.	CASSIIGALGSNQPQHF	TGTGCCAGCAGTATTATTGGTGCTCTTGGTAGCAATCAGCCCCAGCATTTT
TRBJ1-4	13	TRBV19	few	.	CASTDSSNEKLFF	TGTGCCAGTACTGACAGCTCGAATGAAAAACTGTTTTTT
TRBJ2-1	16	TRBV5-1	.	.	CASSLWESFSYNEQFF	TGCGCCAGCAGCTTGTGGGAGAGCTTCTCCTACAATGAGCAGTTCTTC
TRBJ1-4	14	TRBV6-5	many	.	CASSLMARAEKLFF	TGTGCCAGCAGCCTCATGGCCAGAGCTGAAAAACTGTTTTTT
TRBJ2-1	14	TRBV5-1	.	.	CASKLVVSYNEQFF	TGCGCCAGCAAACTCGTGGTTTCCTACAATGAGCAGTTCTTC
TRBJ2-1	15	TRBV11-2	.	TRBD2	CASSLSGLVGYEQFF	TGTGCCAGCAGCTTGTCGGGACTAGTAGGGTATGAGCAGTTCTTC
TRBJ1-1	12	TRBV3-1/TRBV3-2	few	.	CASSQANTEAFF	TGTGCCAGCAGCCAGGCGAACACTGAAGCTTTCTTT
TRBJ1-2	14	TRBV19	.	.	CASSIDGRNYGYTF	TGTGCCAGTAGTATAGATGGCCGGAACTATGGCTACACCTTC
TRBJ1-3	17	TRBV5-1	.	TRBD1	CASSRDRVLSSGNTIYF	TGCGCCAGCAGCAGAGACAGGGTACTATCCTCTGGAAACACCATATATTTT
TRBJ2-1	16	TRBV10-1	.	TRBD2	CASSEGAGDSYNEQFF	TGCGCCAGCAGTGAGGGTGCGGGGGACTCCTACAATGAGCAGTTCTTC
TRBJ1-1	13	TRBV5-1	.	.	CASSTTANTEAFF	TGCGCCAGCAGCACGACGGCGAACACTGAAGCTTTCTTT
TRBJ2-2	15	TRBV3-1/TRBV3-2	once	TRBD2	CASSRGTSGEGELFF	TGTGCCAGCAGCCGAGGGACTAGCGGGGAGGGGGAGCTGTTTTTT
TRBJ1-3	15	TRBV27	.	.	CASSLSRGTGNTIYF	TGTGCCAGCAGTTTATCGAGGGGGACTGGAAACACCATATATTTT
TRBJ2-2	16	TRBV6-5	.	.	CASSYTTSSGTGELFF	TGTGCCAGCAGTTACACAACTTCAAGCGGGACCGGGGAGCTGTTTTTT
TRBJ2-3	16	TRBV4-2	.	TRBD2	CASSPGGAAGADTQYF	TGTGCCAGCAGCCCCGGGGGGGCAGCGGGGGCAGATACGCAGTATTTT
TRBJ2-1	16	TRBV28	.	TRBD2	CASRPSLAGGYNEQFF	TGTGCCAGCAGGCCCTCCCTAGCGGGGGGGTACAATGAGCAGTTCTTC
TRBJ2-1	12	TRBV6-1	.	.	CASSEADYEQFF	TGTGCCAGCAGTGAAGCCGACTATGAGCAGTTCTTC
TRBJ1-1	15	TRBV7-9	.	TRBD1	CASSTDRGLNTEAFF	TGTGCCAGCAGCACCGACAGGGGGCTGAACACTGAAGCTTTCTTT
TRBJ2-1	13	TRBV7-3	.	.	CASSSYSRDEQFF	TGTGCCAGCAGCTCCTATAGTCGGGATGAGCAGTTCTTC
TRBJ2-5	12	TRBV3-1/TRBV3-2	.	.	CASSQTQETQYF	TGTGCCAGCAGCCAGACACAAGAGACCCAGTACTTC
TRBJ2-3	11	TRBV7-2	once	.	CASSQGDTQYF	TGTGCCAGCAGCCAGGGAGATACGCAGTATTTT